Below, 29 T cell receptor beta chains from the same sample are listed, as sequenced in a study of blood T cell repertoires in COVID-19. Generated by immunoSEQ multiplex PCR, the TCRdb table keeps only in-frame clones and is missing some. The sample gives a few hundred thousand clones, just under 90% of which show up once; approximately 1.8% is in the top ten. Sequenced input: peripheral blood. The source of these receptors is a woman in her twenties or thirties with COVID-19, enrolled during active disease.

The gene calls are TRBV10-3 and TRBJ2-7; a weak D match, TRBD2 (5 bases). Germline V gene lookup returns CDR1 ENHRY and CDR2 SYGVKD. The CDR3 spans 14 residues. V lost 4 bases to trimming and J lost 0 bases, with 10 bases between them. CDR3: CAISGGPPSYEQYF. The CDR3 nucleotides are TGTGCCATCAGTGGAGGGCCTCCCTCCTACGAGCAGTACTTC.

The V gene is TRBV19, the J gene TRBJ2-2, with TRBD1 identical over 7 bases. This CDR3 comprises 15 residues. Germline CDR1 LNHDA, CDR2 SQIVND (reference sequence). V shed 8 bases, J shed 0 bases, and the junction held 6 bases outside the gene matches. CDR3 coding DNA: TGTGCCAGTCGGGACAGAGCTTCGAACACCGGGGAGCTGTTTTTT. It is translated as CASRDRASNTGELFF.

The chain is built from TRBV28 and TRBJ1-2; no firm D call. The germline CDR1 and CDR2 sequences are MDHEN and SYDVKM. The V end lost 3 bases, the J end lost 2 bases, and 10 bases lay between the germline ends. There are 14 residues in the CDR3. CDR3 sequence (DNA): TGTGCCAGCAGTTTTGGGTCCAGGAACTATGGCTACACCTTC. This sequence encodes CASSFGSRNYGYTF.

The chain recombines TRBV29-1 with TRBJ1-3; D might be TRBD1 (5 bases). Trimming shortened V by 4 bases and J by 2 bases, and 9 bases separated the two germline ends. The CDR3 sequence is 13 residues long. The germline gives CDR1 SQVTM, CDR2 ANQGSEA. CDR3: CSVGGTAGNTIYF. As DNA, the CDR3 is TGCAGCGTTGGCGGGACGGCTGGAAACACCATATATTTT.

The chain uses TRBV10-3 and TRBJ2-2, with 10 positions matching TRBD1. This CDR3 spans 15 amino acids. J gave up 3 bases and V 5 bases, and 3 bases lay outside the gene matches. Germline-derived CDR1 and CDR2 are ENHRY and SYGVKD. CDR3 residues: CAISTGTGDTGELFF. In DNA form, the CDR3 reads TGTGCCATCAGTACCGGGACAGGGGACACCGGGGAGCTGTTTTTT.

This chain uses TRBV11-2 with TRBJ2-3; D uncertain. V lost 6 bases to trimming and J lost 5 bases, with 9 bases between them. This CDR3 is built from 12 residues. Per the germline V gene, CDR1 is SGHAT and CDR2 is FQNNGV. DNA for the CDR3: TGTGCCAGCAGTCGAGATTTAGATACGCAGTATTTT. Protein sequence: CASSRDLDTQYF.

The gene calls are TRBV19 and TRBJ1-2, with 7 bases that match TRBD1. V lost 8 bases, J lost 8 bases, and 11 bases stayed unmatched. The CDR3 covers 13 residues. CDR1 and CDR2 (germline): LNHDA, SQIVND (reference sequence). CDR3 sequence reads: CASRQGTAEGYTF. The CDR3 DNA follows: TGTGCCAGTCGCCAGGGGACAGCCGAAGGCTACACCTTC.

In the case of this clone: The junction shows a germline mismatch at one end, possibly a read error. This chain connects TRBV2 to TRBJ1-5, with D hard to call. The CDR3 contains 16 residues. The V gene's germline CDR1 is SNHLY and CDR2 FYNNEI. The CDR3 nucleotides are TGTGCCAGCAGCGAAGGAGTGGTGTATAGCAATCAGCCCCAGCATTTT. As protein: CASSEGVVYSNQPQHF.

CDR3 residues: CASTDAGQGNRRSPLHF. The CDR3 nucleotides read TGTGCCAGCACCGATGCGGGACAGGGGAATCGACGTTCACCCCTCCACTTT. V and J are TRBV28 and TRBJ1-6, with TRBD1 matching 10 bases. Losses at the gene ends were 7 bases for V and 9 bases for J; bases not matched to a gene: 15. The CDR3 is made up of 17 amino acids. The germline V gene encodes CDR1 MDHEN and CDR2 SYDVKM.

CDR3 amino acids: CASSQRQGASYGYTF. The CDR3 DNA sequence: TGTGCCAGCAGCCAAAGACAGGGGGCCTCCTATGGCTACACCTTC. The gene calls are TRBV28 and TRBJ1-2; TRBD1 matches 10 bases. Germline lookup yields CDR1 MDHEN and CDR2 SYDVKM. CDR3 length: 15 residues. After removal of 6 bases from V and 4 bases from J, the junction contained 8 bases not matched to a gene.

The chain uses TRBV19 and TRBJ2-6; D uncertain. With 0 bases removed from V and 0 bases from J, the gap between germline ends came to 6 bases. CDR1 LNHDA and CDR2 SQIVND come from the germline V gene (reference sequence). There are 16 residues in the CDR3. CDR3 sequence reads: CASSIDVISGANVLTF. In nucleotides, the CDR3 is TGTGCCAGTAGTATAGATGTAATCTCTGGGGCCAACGTCCTGACTTTC.

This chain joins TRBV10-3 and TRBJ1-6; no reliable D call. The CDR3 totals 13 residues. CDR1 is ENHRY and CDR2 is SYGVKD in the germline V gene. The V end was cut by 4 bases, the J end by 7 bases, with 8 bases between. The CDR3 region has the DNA TGTGCCATCAGTGTCCACGGGAATTCACCCCTCCACTTT. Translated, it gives CAISVHGNSPLHF.

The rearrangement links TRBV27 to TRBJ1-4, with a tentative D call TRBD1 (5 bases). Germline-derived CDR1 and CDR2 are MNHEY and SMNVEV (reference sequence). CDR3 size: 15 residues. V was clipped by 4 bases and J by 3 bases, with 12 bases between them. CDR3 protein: CASSSMGRANEKLFF. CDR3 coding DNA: TGTGCCAGCAGTTCTATGGGGCGAGCTAATGAAAAACTGTTTTTT. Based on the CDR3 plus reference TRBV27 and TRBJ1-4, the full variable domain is EAQVTQNPRYLITVTGKKLTVTCSQNMNHEYMSWYRQDPGLGLRQIYYSMNVEVTDKGDVPEGYKVSRKEKRNFPLILESPSPNQTSLYFCASSSMGRANEKLFFGSGTQLSVL.

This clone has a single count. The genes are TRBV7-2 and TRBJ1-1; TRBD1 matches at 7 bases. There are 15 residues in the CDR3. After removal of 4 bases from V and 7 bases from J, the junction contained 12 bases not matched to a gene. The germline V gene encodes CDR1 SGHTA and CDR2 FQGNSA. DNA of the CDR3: TGTGCCAGCAGCTCGAAACAGGGGCGGATGATTGAAGCTTTCTTT. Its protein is CASSSKQGRMIEAFF.

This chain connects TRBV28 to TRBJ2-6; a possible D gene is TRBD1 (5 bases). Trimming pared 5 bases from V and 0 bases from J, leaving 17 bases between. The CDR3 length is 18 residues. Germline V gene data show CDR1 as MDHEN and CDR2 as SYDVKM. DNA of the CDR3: TGTGCCAGCAGTCCCCATCCGGACGGACACTCTGGGGCCAACGTCCTGACTTTC. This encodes CASSPHPDGHSGANVLTF.

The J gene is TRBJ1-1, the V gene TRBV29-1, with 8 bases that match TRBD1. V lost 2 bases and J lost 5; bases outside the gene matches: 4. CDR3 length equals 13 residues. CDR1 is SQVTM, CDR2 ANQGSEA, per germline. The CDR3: CSVELQGATEAFF. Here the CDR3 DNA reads TGCAGCGTTGAACTCCAGGGGGCAACTGAAGCTTTCTTT.

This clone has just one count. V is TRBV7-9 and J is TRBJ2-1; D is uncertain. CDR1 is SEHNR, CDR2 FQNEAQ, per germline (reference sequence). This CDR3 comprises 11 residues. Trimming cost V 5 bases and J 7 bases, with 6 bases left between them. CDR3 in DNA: TGTGCCAGCAGCCGAGAGAATGAGCAGTTCTTC. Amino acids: CASSRENEQFF.

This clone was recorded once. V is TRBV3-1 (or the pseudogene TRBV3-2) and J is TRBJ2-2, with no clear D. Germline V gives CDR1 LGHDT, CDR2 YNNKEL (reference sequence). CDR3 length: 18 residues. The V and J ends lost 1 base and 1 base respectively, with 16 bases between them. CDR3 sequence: CASSQGRLASENTGELFF. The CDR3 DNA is TGTGCCAGCAGCCAAGGTCGGTTAGCCTCTGAGAACACCGGGGAGCTGTTTTTT.

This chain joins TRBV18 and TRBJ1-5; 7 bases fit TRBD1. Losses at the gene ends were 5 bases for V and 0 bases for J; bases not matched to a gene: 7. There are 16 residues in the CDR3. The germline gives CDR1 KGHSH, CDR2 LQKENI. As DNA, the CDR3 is TGTGCCAGCTCAGCCGGGACAGATAATAGCAATCAGCCCCAGCATTTT. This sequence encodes CASSAGTDNSNQPQHF.

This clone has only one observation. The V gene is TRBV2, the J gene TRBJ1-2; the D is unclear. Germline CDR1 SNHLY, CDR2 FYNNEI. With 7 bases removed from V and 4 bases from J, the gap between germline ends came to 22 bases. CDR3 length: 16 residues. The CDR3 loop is CASTTLGQEVGYGYTF. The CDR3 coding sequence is TGTGCCAGCACCACTTTAGGGCAGGAGGTGGGCTATGGCTACACCTTC.

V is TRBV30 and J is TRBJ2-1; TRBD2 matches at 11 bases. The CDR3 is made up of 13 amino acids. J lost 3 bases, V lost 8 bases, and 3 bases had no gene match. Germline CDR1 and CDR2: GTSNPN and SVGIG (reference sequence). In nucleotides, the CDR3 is TGTGCCCGGACTAGCGGGCGCTACAATGAGCAGTTCTTC. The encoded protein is CARTSGRYNEQFF.

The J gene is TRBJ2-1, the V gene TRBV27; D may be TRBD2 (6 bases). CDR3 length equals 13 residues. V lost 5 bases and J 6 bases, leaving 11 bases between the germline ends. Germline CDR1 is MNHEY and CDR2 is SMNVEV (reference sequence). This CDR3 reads CASSVGSGNEQFF. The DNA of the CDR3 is TGTGCCAGCAGTGTTGGTAGCGGCAATGAGCAGTTCTTC.

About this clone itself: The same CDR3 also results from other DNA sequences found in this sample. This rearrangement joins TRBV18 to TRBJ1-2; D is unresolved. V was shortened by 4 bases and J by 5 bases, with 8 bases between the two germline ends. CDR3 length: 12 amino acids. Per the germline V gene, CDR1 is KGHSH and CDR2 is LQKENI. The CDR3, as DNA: TGTGCCAGCTCACGAGAGACTTATGGCTACACCTTC. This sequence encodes CASSRETYGYTF. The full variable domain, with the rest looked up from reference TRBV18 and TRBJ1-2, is NAGVMQNPRHLVRRRGQEARLRCSPMKGHSHVYWYRQLPEEGLKFMVYLQKENIIDESGMPKERFSAEFPKEGPSILRIQQVVRGDSAAYFCASSRETYGYTFGSGTRLTVV.

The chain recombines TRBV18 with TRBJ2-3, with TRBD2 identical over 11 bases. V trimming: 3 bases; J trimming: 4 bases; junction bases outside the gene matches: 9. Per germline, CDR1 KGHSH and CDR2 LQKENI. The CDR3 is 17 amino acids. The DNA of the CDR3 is TGTGCCAGCTCACCCCGAATTAGCGGGGGGGCACCAGATACGCAGTATTTT. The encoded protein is CASSPRISGGAPDTQYF. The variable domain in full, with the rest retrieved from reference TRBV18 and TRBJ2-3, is NAGVMQNPRHLVRRRGQEARLRCSPMKGHSHVYWYRQLPEEGLKFMVYLQKENIIDESGMPKERFSAEFPKEGPSILRIQQVVRGDSAAYFCASSPRISGGAPDTQYFGPGTRLTVL.

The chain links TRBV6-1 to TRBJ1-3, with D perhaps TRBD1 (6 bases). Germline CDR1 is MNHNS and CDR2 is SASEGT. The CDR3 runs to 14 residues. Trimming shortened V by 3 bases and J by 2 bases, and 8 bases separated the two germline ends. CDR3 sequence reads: CASSEGATGNTIYF. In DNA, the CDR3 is TGTGCCAGCAGTGAGGGGGCAACTGGAAACACCATATATTTT.

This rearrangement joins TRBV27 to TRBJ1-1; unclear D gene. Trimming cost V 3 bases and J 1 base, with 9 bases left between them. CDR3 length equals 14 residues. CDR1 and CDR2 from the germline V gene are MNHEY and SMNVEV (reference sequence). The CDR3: CASSFGAANTEAFF. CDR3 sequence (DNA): TGTGCCAGCAGTTTCGGAGCCGCGAACACTGAAGCTTTCTTT.

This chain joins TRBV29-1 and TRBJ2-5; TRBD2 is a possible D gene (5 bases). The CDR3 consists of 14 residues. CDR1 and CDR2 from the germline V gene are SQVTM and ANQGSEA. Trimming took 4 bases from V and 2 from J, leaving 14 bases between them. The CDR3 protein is CSVGGGPDQETQYF. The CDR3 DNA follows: TGCAGCGTTGGTGGCGGGCCCGATCAAGAGACCCAGTACTTC. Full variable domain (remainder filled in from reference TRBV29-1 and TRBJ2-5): SAVISQKPSRDICQRGTSLTIQCQVDSQVTMMFWYRQQPGQSLTLIATANQGSEATYESGFVIDKFPISRPNLTFSTLTVSNMSPEDSSIYLCSVGGGPDQETQYFGPGTRLLVL.

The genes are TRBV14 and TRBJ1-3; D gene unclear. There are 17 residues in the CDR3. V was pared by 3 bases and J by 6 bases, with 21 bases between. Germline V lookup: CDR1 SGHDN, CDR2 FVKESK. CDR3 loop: CASSHDPTEPRINTIYF. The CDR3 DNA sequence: TGTGCCAGCAGCCATGACCCGACGGAGCCTCGGATAAACACCATATATTTT.

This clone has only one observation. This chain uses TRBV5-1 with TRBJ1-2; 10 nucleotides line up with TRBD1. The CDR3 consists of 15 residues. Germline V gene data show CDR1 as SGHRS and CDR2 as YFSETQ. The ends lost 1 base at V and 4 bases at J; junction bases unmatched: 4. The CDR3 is CASSLSRDRGYGYTF. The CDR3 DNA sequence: TGCGCCAGCAGCTTGTCCCGGGACAGGGGCTATGGCTACACCTTC.